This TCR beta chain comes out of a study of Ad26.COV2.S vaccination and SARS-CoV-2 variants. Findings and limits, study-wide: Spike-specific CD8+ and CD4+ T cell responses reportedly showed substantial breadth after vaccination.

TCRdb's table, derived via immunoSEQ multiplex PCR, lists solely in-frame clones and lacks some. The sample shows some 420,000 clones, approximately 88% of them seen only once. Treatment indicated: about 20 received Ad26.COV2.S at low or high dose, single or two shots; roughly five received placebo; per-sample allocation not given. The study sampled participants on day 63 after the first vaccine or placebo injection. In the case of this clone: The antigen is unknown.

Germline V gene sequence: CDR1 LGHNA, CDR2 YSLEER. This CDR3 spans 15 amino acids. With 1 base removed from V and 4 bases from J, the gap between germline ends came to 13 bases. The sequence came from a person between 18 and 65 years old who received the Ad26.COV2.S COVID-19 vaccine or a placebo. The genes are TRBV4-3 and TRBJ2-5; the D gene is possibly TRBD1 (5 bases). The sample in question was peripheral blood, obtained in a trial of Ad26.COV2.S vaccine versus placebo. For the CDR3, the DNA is TGCGCCAGCAGCCAAGGTTTCACAACAGGAGAGACCCAGTACTTC. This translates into CASSQGFTTGETQYF.